Listed below are T cell receptor beta chains from one sample, sequenced in a study of shared T cell receptors in the human thymus. Data came from immunoSEQ multiplex PCR; TCRdb stores just in-frame clones and leaves some out. The data show more than 550,000 clones, 70% to 90% seen once. The same sample was also used in a study of human thymus T cells.

Sequences were obtained from thymocytes. These receptors were taken from a girl under three years old with a congenital heart defect. Each CDR3 is given with its conserved first and last residue. A D gene is named only where the DNA matches it firmly. Rows give clone size only sometimes, using once, few, many, or a class for an expanded clone.

J gene,D gene,V gene,clone size,CDR3 length,CDR3 DNA,CDR3 protein
TRBJ2-6,TRBD1,TRBV27,-,17,TGTGCCAGCAGTCCGGACGACAGGGGGCCTGGGGCCAACGTCCTGACTTTC,CASSPDDRGPGANVLTF
TRBJ2-3,-,TRBV5-1,-,17,TGCGCCAGCAGCTTGGAGGGAGACGAGGGATTAACAGATACGCAGTATTTT,CASSLEGDEGLTDTQYF
TRBJ2-5,TRBD2,TRBV5-1,once,16,TGCGCCAGCAGCTCAGCGCATGCGGGGGACCAAGAGACCCAGTACTTC,CASSSAHAGDQETQYF
TRBJ2-1,-,TRBV18,-,14,TGTGCCAGCTCAGACCGGGACTCTCGCAATGAGCAGTTCTTC,CASSDRDSRNEQFF
TRBJ2-7,TRBD1,TRBV5-1,-,13,TGCGCGAGCGGGACAGGGGAAGGATACGAGCAGTACTTC,CASGTGEGYEQYF
TRBJ2-7,TRBD1,TRBV27,few,15,TGTGCCAGCAGCCCAACTACGACAGGGGACTACGAGCAGTACTTC,CASSPTTTGDYEQYF
TRBJ1-1,-,TRBV10-3,-,14,TGTGCCATCGGTCCGGGGGTGATGAACACTGAAGCTTTCTTT,CAIGPGVMNTEAFF
TRBJ2-3,-,TRBV27,-,11,TGTGCCAGCAGTTACCGGGATACGCAGTATTTT,CASSYRDTQYF
TRBJ2-1,TRBD2,TRBV19,-,16,TGTGCCAGTAGTATGGGTCTAGCGGGGCCCTCGGCGGAGCAGTTCTTC,CASSMGLAGPSAEQFF
TRBJ2-7,-,TRBV10-2,-,14,TGCGCCAGCAGTAGAAGGACAGAACCCTACGAGCAGTACTTC,CASSRRTEPYEQYF
TRBJ2-7,-,TRBV27,-,15,TGTGCCAGCAGTTTTCACAGGTTACACTCCTACGAGCAGTACTTC,CASSFHRLHSYEQYF
TRBJ1-6,-,TRBV21-1,-,18,TGTGCCAGCAGCAAAATTTGGAACGGGGACTCCTATAATTCACCCCTCCACTTT,CASSKIWNGDSYNSPLHF
TRBJ2-5,TRBD1,TRBV7-2,-,16,TGTGCCAGCAGCTTAGGACAGGGGGTCGACCAAGAGACCCAGTACTTC,CASSLGQGVDQETQYF
TRBJ2-7,TRBD1,TRBV27,-,15,TGTGCCAGCAGGCCGGGACAGCATGAAGCCTACGAGCAGTACTTC,CASRPGQHEAYEQYF
TRBJ1-2,TRBD1,TRBV11-2,once,14,TGTGCCAGCAGCTTTCGGGGGGGACAGAATGGCTACACCTTC,CASSFRGGQNGYTF
TRBJ2-7,-,TRBV27,-,16,TGTGCCAGCAGCACCTTGTCTGGCGGGGGCCTCTACGAGCAGTACTTC,CASSTLSGGGLYEQYF
TRBJ1-2,TRBD1,TRBV14,-,15,TGTGCCAGCAGCCAAGATACGGGACAGCTGAATGGCTACACCTTC,CASSQDTGQLNGYTF
TRBJ1-4,-,TRBV6-1,-,16,TGTGCCAGCAGTGACCCGGGACACTACCTTAATGAAAAACTGTTTTTT,CASSDPGHYLNEKLFF
TRBJ1-1,-,TRBV4-3,-,15,TGCGCCAGCAGCCAAGCAGGGGCGGGGAACACTGAAGCTTTCTTT,CASSQAGAGNTEAFF
TRBJ1-2,TRBD1,TRBV5-6,-,18,TGTGCCAGCAGCTCCTCAGGGACAGGGCAACCCCCTAACTATGGCTACACCTTC,CASSSSGTGQPPNYGYTF
TRBJ2-7,TRBD1,TRBV18,-,15,TGTGCCAGCTCACCCCAATACGGCAGGGGGTACGAGCAGTACTTC,CASSPQYGRGYEQYF
TRBJ1-1,-,TRBV5-1,-,20,TGCGCCAGCAGCTTGTCCTGGGTCCCCCAGGGAAGATTGGTAAACACTGAAGCTTTCTTT,CASSLSWVPQGRLVNTEAFF
TRBJ2-7,TRBD2,TRBV13,-,15,TGTGCCAGCAGCTTAACGACTAGCGAGTCCTACGAGCAGTACTTC,CASSLTTSESYEQYF
TRBJ1-2,-,TRBV13,-,15,TGTGCCAGCAGCTTCAGCCCGGGGGTTTTCTATGGCTACACCTTC,CASSFSPGVFYGYTF
TRBJ1-6,-,TRBV30,-,13,TGTGCCTGGTTCTCACCCAGTAATCCACCCCTCCACTTT,CAWFSPSNPPLHF
TRBJ1-1,TRBD1,TRBV27,-,17,TGTGCCAGCAGTTCCACACGGACAGGGGAGGTCAACACTGAAGCTTTCTTT,CASSSTRTGEVNTEAFF
TRBJ1-1,-,TRBV6-1,-,14,TGTGCCAGCACGGCACGGGCCAGGGTCCCTGAAGCTTTCTTT,CASTARARVPEAFF
TRBJ2-2,-,TRBV18,-,13,TGTGCCAGCTCACCACTTGGCAGCGGGGAGCTGTTTTTT,CASSPLGSGELFF
TRBJ1-2,TRBD1,TRBV5-8,few,15,TGTGCCAGCAGCGTCCGGGACAGGGTGAACTATGGCTACACCTTC,CASSVRDRVNYGYTF
TRBJ1-1,TRBD1,TRBV7-2,-,15,TGTGCCAGCAGCGCAGGACAGGGGAGTTTTACTGAAGCTTTCTTT,CASSAGQGSFTEAFF
TRBJ1-6,TRBD1,TRBV7-8,once,16,TGTGCCAGCAGCTTACAGACAGGGGACGGTAATTCACCCCTCCACTTT,CASSLQTGDGNSPLHF
TRBJ1-2,-,TRBV18,-,13,TGTGCCAGCTCTCAAAGCGGGACCCGTGGCTACACCTTC,CASSQSGTRGYTF
TRBJ1-1,-,TRBV25-1,once,13,TGTGCCAGCAGGCTTCGGGTTGACACTGAAGCTTTCTTT,CASRLRVDTEAFF
TRBJ2-1,TRBD2,TRBV6-1,once,15,TGTGCCAGCAGTCCGCTAGCGGGGGGGGTCGATGAGCAGTTCTTC,CASSPLAGGVDEQFF
TRBJ2-1,TRBD2,TRBV4-3,-,16,TGCGCCAGCAGCCAAGTCGCGCTAGCGGGGGGGGGTGAGCAGTTCTTC,CASSQVALAGGGEQFF
TRBJ1-1,TRBD1,TRBV6-6,once,16,TGTGCCAGCAGTCAACAGGGGGGGAGTATGAACACTGAAGCTTTCTTT,CASSQQGGSMNTEAFF
TRBJ1-2,-,TRBV7-2,-,14,TGTGCCGACAATAAGGTCCGGACAGTCTATGGCTACACCTTC,CADNKVRTVYGYTF
TRBJ2-5,TRBD1,TRBV7-7,-,15,TGTGCTAGCAGCTTTTGGACAGGGGGCAGGGAGACCCAGTACTTC,CASSFWTGGRETQYF
TRBJ1-2,-,TRBV4-3,-,17,TGCGCCAGCAGCCGGTTTTGGTTGGAGGGTTTGGACTATGGCTACACCTTC,CASSRFWLEGLDYGYTF
TRBJ1-1,-,TRBV20-1,-,10,TGCAGTGCTAGAGCCAGGGAAGCTTTCTTT,CSARAREAFF
TRBJ1-2,TRBD1,TRBV28,-,18,TGTGCCAGCAGTCCCCACATAAACCGGGACAGGGGGGGGAGTGGCTACACCTTC,CASSPHINRDRGGSGYTF
TRBJ1-1,-,TRBV19,-,13,TGTGCCAGTAGTGACAGTAAGAACACTGAAGCTTTCTTT,CASSDSKNTEAFF
TRBJ2-3,TRBD1,TRBV30,-,18,TGTGCCTGGAGTGTACAGTCGCCGGGACAGGAAAGCACAGATACGCAGTATTTT,CAWSVQSPGQESTDTQYF
TRBJ1-4,-,TRBV4-2,-,18,TGTGCCAGCAGCCACCGGGGGAGGGGAGGAGCAACTAATGAAAAACTGTTTTTT,CASSHRGRGGATNEKLFF
TRBJ1-2,TRBD1,TRBV28,-,14,TGTGCCAGCAGTCCGAAGACAGGGTTTTATGGCTACACCTTC,CASSPKTGFYGYTF
TRBJ2-1,-,TRBV6-5,-,15,TGTGCCAGCAAACCGGACGGCGGGGGCAAGAATGAGCAGTTCTTC,CASKPDGGGKNEQFF
TRBJ1-2,TRBD1,TRBV7-9,-,15,TGTGCCAGCAGCTTAGCGGCAGGGGGTGGCTATGGCTACACCTTC,CASSLAAGGGYGYTF
TRBJ2-1,TRBD1,TRBV19,-,17,TGTGCCAGTAGTATTGGAAACAGGGGTGGAATCTACAATGAGCAGTTCTTC,CASSIGNRGGIYNEQFF
TRBJ1-2,-,TRBV2,-,16,TGTGCCAGCAGCCTAGCCCCTTCATGGACCTACTATGGCTACACCTTC,CASSLAPSWTYYGYTF
TRBJ1-5,TRBD1,TRBV19,few,19,TGTGCCAGTAGTATAGTTGCCCGGGACAGGGTCCTTCTCAATCAGCCCCAGCATTTT,CASSIVARDRVLLNQPQHF
TRBJ2-7,TRBD1,TRBV30,once,16,TGTGCCTGGAACGTGGGCGGGACAGGGGGCTCTTGCGAGCAGTACTTC,CAWNVGGTGGSCEQYF
TRBJ2-7,-,TRBV5-5,-,15,TGTGCCAGCAGCTTGACAGGGAGTCCCTCCTACGAGCAGTACTTC,CASSLTGSPSYEQYF
TRBJ2-3,TRBD2,TRBV27,few,16,TGTGCCAGCAGTTGTACTAGCGCAACCTCCACAGATACGCAGTATTTT,CASSCTSATSTDTQYF